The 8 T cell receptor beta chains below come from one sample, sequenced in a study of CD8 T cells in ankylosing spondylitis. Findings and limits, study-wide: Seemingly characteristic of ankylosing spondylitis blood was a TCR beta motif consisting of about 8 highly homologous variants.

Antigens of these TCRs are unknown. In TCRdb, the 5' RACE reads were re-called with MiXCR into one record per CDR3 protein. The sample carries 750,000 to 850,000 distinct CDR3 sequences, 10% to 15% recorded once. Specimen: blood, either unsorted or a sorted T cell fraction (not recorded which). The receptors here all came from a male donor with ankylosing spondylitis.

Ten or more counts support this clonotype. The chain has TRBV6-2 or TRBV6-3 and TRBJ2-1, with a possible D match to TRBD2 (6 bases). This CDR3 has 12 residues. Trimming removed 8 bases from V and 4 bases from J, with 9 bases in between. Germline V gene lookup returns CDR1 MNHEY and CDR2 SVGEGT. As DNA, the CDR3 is TGTGCCAGCGGGGACTCTTACAATGAGCAGTTCTTC. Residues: CASGDSYNEQFF.

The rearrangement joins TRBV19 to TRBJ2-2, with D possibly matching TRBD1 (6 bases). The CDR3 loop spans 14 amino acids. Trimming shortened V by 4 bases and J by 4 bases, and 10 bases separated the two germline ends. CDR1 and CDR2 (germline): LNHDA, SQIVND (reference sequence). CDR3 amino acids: CASSNQGFTGELFF. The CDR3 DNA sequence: TGTGCCAGTAGTAACCAGGGGTTCACCGGGGAGCTGTTTTTT.

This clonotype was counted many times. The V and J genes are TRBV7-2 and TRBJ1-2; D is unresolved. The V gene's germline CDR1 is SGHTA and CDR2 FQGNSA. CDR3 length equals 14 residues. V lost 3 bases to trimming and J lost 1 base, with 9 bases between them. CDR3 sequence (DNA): TGTGCCAGCAGCTTCGCCGCCGGTAACTATGGCTACACCTTC. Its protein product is CASSFAAGNYGYTF. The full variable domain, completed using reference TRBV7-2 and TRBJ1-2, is GAGVSQSPSNKVTEKGKDVELRCDPISGHTALYWYRQSLGQGLEFLIYFQGNSAPDKSGLPSDRFSAERTGGSVSTLTIQRTQQEDSAVYLCASSFAAGNYGYTFGSGTRLTVV.

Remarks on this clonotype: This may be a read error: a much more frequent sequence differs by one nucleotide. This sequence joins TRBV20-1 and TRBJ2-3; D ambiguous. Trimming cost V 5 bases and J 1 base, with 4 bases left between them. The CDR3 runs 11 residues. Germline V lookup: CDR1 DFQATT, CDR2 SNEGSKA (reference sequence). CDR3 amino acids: CSAWGTDTQYF. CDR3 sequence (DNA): TGCAGTGCTTGGGGCACAGATACGCAGTATTTT.

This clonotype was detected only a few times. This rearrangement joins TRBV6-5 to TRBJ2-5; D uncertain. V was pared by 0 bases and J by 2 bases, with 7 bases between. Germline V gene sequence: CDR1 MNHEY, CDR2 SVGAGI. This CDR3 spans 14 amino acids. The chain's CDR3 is CASSYSSTQETQYF. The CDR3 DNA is TGTGCCAGCAGTTACTCTTCGACTCAAGAGACCCAGTACTTC.

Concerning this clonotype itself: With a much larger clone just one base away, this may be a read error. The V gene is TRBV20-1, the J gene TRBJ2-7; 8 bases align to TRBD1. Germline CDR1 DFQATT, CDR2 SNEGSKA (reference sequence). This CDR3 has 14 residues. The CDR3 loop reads CSAAQDRVSSELYF. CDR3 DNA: TGCAGTGCTGCCCAGGACAGGGTGAGCAGCGAGCTGTACTTC.

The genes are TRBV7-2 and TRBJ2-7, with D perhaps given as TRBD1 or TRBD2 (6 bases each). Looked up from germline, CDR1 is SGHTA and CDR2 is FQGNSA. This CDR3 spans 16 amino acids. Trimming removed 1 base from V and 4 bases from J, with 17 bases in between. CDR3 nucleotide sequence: TGTGCCAGCAGCTTAGGTTCGGAGGGGGTCTATTACGAGCAGTACTTC. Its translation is CASSLGSEGVYYEQYF.

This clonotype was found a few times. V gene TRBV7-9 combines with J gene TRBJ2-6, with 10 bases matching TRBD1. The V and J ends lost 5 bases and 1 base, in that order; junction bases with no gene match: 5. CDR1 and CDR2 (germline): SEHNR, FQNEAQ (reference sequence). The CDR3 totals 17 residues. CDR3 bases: TGTGCCAGCAGCCCGGGACAGGGGAGGTCTGGGGCCAACGTCCTGACTTTC. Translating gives CASSPGQGRSGANVLTF.